One and the same sample provided the 30 T cell receptor beta chains below, sequenced in a study of T cells in Graves' hyperthyroidism and ophthalmopathy. Amplification of TCR beta CDR3 regions used RNA as the template. The HTBI set primed first-round TCR CDR3 RT-PCR. TCRdb reprocessed the multiplex PCR reads via MiXCR and lists one record per CDR3 protein. The data hold about 560,000 distinct CDR3 sequences, with more than 45% observed a single time. Sequencing was carried out using peripheral blood or thyroid tissue (not recorded which). All receptors come from a woman aged 18-35 years with Graves' hyperthyroidism.

The V call is TRBV9, the J call TRBJ1-6, with 8 positions matching TRBD1. The CDR3 loop spans 15 amino acids. Losses at the gene ends were 4 bases for V and 6 bases for J; bases not matched to a gene: 6. Germline CDR1 is SGDLS and CDR2 is YYNGEE. The CDR3 protein is CASSPTGGANSPLHF. The CDR3 DNA reads TGTGCCAGCAGCCCCACAGGGGGTGCTAATTCACCCCTCCACTTT.

This clonotype was seen repeatedly, ten times or more. The chain uses TRBV7-2 and TRBJ1-3; no definite D call. The CDR3 extends over 15 amino acids. CDR1 is SGHTA and CDR2 is FQGNSA in the germline V gene. V shed 7 bases and J shed 0 bases, with 13 bases lying between them. CDR3 loop: CASTLGVASGNTIYF. CDR3 coding DNA: TGTGCCAGCACCCTTGGGGTGGCCTCTGGAAACACCATATATTTT.

Notes on this clonotype: Since a much larger clone is just one base distant, this may be a read error. CDR3 nucleotide sequence: TGTGCCAGTAGTGCGGGACAGATCACCGGGGAGCTGTTTTTT. It encodes CASSAGQITGELFF. The genes are TRBV19 and TRBJ2-2, with D possibly being TRBD1 (7 bases). Trimming pared 5 bases from V and 4 bases from J, leaving 11 bases between. The germline V gene encodes CDR1 LNHDA and CDR2 SQIVND (reference sequence). CDR3 length: 14 amino acids.

This clonotype was detected ten times or more. The rearrangement links TRBV5-1 to TRBJ1-6; D call uncertain. CDR1 SGHRS and CDR2 YFSETQ come from the germline V gene. The CDR3 sequence is 14 residues long. Trimming pared 5 bases from V and 8 bases from J, leaving 14 bases between. DNA of the CDR3: TGCGCCAGCAGGCCGACAAGGGAGGATTCACCCCTCCACTTT. Its translation: CASRPTREDSPLHF. Full variable domain (rest looked up from reference TRBV5-1 and TRBJ1-6): KAGVTQTPRYLIKTRGQQVTLSCSPISGHRSVSWYQQTPGQGLQFLFEYFSETQRNKGNFPGRFSGRQFSNSRSEMNVSTLELGDSALYLCASRPTREDSPLHFGNGTRLTVT.

V gene TRBV7-6 combines with J gene TRBJ1-1; D is unclear. Germline CDR1 SGHVS, CDR2 FNYEAQ. CDR3 size: 12 residues. V lost 2 bases, J lost 7 bases, and 8 bases lay in between. The CDR3 reads CASSLSGSEAFF. CDR3 coding DNA: TGTGCCAGCAGCTTATCTGGTAGTGAAGCTTTCTTT.

The chain joins TRBV7-2 to TRBJ2-1; 11 nucleotides match TRBD2. Matching the DNA end better, TRBJ2-7 makes the J call doubtful. In germline, CDR1 is SGHTA, CDR2 FQGNSA. The CDR3 is 17 residues long. The CDR3 DNA reads TGTGCCAGCAGCTTAGGAATAGCGGGAGGGCTCTACAATGAGCAGTACTTC. It specifies CASSLGIAGGLYNEQYF.

The genes are TRBV29-1 and TRBJ2-2; D is uncertain. Germline CDR1 reads SQVTM; CDR2 reads ANQGSEA. The V end lost 4 bases, the J end lost 9 bases, and 6 bases lay between the germline ends. This CDR3 region has 10 residues. The CDR3 reads CSVVPWELFF. CDR3 DNA sequence: TGCAGCGTTGTTCCTTGGGAGCTGTTTTTT.

Notes on this clonotype: The junction and the germline gene differ at one end; a read error may be behind it. The chain has TRBV10-2 and TRBJ2-2; 10 bases line up with TRBD2. CDR3 length: 18 amino acids. The V gene's germline CDR1 is WSHSY and CDR2 SAAADI. The CDR3 region is CASSQHSSGSKDTGELFF. The CDR3 DNA reads TGTGCCAGCAGCCAGCACTCTAGCGGGAGTAAGGACACCGGGGAGCTGTTTTTT.

This clonotype was seen at least ten times. The genes are TRBV10-3 and TRBJ2-7; 7 bases map to TRBD2. Trimming at V came to 7 bases and at J to 3 bases, leaving 9 bases not matched to a gene. This CDR3 comprises 14 residues. CDR1 ENHRY and CDR2 SYGVKD come from the germline V gene. The chain's CDR3 is CAITPSGNYYEQYF. The CDR3 DNA is TGTGCCATCACGCCCAGCGGGAACTACTACGAGCAGTACTTC.

On this clonotype itself: This may stem from a read error, because a much larger clone lies one nucleotide away. The rearrangement uses TRBV2 and TRBJ1-2; no clear D gene. The CDR3 has 11 residues. CDR1 and CDR2 from the germline V gene are SNHLY and FYNNEI. The CDR3 loop is CASSEAYGYIF. CDR3 in DNA: TGTGCCAGCAGTGAAGCCTATGGCTACATCTTC.

This clonotype showed up many times. The CDR3 DNA reads TGTGCCAGCAGCTTTGACAGATTGAACACTGAAGCTTTCTTT. Encoded protein: CASSFDRLNTEAFF. The J gene is TRBJ1-1, the V gene TRBV7-6, with D perhaps TRBD1 (5 bases). Germline V gives CDR1 SGHVS, CDR2 FNYEAQ. Trimming shortened V by 3 bases and J by 0 bases, and 8 bases separated the two germline ends. The CDR3 loop spans 14 amino acids.

This rearrangement joins TRBV7-6 to TRBJ2-7; 9 bases map to TRBD1. This CDR3 spans 14 amino acids. J lost 6 bases, V lost 5 bases, and 8 bases had no gene match. The germline V gene has CDR1 SGHVS and CDR2 FNYEAQ. The CDR3 DNA reads as TGTGCCAGCAGCGTCCGGGACAGGGTGTCCGAGCAGTACTTC. Translated: CASSVRDRVSEQYF.

The table lists this clonotype with a few counts. The rearrangement joins TRBV24-1 to TRBJ2-5; weak D call: TRBD1 (6 bases). Trimming removed 3 bases at V and 2 bases at J, with 18 bases between. The germline V gene encodes CDR1 KGHDR and CDR2 SFDVKD. The CDR3 runs 17 residues. The CDR3 DNA follows: TGTGCCACCAGTGATGTCACAGCAGGGGTCCTACAAGAGACCCAGTACTTC. Translation: CATSDVTAGVLQETQYF.

This sequence joins TRBV20-1 and TRBJ2-7; the D is unclear. V shed 0 bases and J shed 9 bases, with 9 bases lying between them. The germline V gene has CDR1 DFQATT and CDR2 SNEGSKA (reference sequence). The CDR3 length is 11 residues. The CDR3 protein is CSARDPAGQYF. CDR3 sequence (DNA): TGCAGTGCTAGAGATCCCGCAGGGCAGTACTTC.

This clonotype was found a few times. This sequence joins TRBV7-9 and TRBJ1-1; 7 bases match TRBD1. The CDR3 runs to 14 residues. Germline V lookup: CDR1 SEHNR, CDR2 FQNEAQ (reference sequence). The V gene end was trimmed by 6 bases and the J gene end by 2 bases; junction bases not matched to a gene: 6. DNA for the CDR3: TGTGCCAGCAGGACAGGGACGGCCAACACTGAAGCTTTCTTT. Translating gives CASRTGTANTEAFF.

Concerning this clonotype itself: An end of the junction does not agree with germline; a read error may underlie this. The rearrangement links TRBV2 to TRBJ2-6, with D possibly called TRBD1 or TRBD2 (5 bases each). The CDR3 covers 15 residues. Germline values: CDR1 SNHLY, CDR2 FYNNEI. The CDR3, as DNA: TGTGCCAGCAGTGAACGAGGGGCTGGGGCCAGCGTCCTGACTTTC. It specifies CASSERGAGASVLTF.

The chain carries TRBV7-9 and TRBJ1-2; D is unclear. The CDR3 is 12 residues long. The V and J ends lost 6 bases and 7 bases respectively, with 12 bases between them. In germline, CDR1 is SEHNR, CDR2 FQNEAQ (reference sequence). The CDR3 sequence is CASRGSSSGYTF. In DNA form, the CDR3 reads TGTGCCAGCAGGGGATCTTCTAGTGGCTACACCTTC.

CDR3 protein: CATSDSRVQVGQPQHF. Written as DNA, the CDR3 is TGTGCCACCAGTGATTCCCGGGTACAGGTAGGTCAGCCCCAGCATTTT. V and J are TRBV24-1 and TRBJ1-5; possible D gene TRBD1, 5 bases. The CDR3 has 16 residues. Per germline, CDR1 KGHDR and CDR2 SFDVKD. V was clipped by 2 bases and J by 6 bases, with 16 bases between them.

The chain links TRBV19 to TRBJ2-7; 9 nucleotides agree with TRBD1. V lost 11 bases and J lost 4; bases outside the gene matches: 15. This CDR3 is 15 amino acids long. From germline, CDR1 is LNHDA and CDR2 SQIVND (reference sequence). For the CDR3, the DNA is TGTGCCTGGAGACCTCACCCCGACAGGGGGTACGAGCAGTACTTC. Amino acids: CAWRPHPDRGYEQYF.

V gene TRBV20-1 combines with J gene TRBJ2-7, with D possibly TRBD2 on 6 matching bases. Trimming stripped 0 bases from V and 3 bases from J, with 12 bases between. Germline CDR1 is DFQATT and CDR2 is SNEGSKA (reference sequence). The CDR3 is 14 residues long. Written as DNA, the CDR3 is TGCAGTGCTAGAGAGGTTAGCGGTGACTACGAGCAGTACTTC. As protein: CSAREVSGDYEQYF.

This clonotype was seen a few times. This chain uses TRBV7-8 with TRBJ2-7, with a possible D match to TRBD2 (6 bases). The germline gives CDR1 SGHVS, CDR2 FQNEAQ. Trimming pared 1 base from V and 4 bases from J, leaving 14 bases between. CDR3 size: 15 residues. The CDR3 DNA sequence: TGTGCCAGCAGCTTAGTCGGTAGCGGAGTATACGAGCAGTACTTC. Its translation: CASSLVGSGVYEQYF.

This clonotype has only a few counts. The chain links TRBV2 to TRBJ2-7; the D gene is possibly TRBD1 (6 bases). V dropped 6 bases and J dropped 1 base, with 19 bases sitting between them. The CDR3 has 16 amino acids. Germline loops: CDR1 SNHLY, CDR2 FYNNEI. CDR3 coding DNA: TGTGCCAGCAGCCCCCGGTCGACAGGACTTTCCTACGAGCAGTACTTC. Residues: CASSPRSTGLSYEQYF. Full variable domain (remainder filled in from reference TRBV2 and TRBJ2-7): EPEVTQTPSHQVTQMGQEVILRCVPISNHLYFYWYRQILGQKVEFLVSFYNNEISEKSEIFDDQFSVERPDGSNFTLKIRSTKLEDSAMYFCASSPRSTGLSYEQYFGPGTRLTVT.

This clonotype was counted ten times or more. The chain combines TRBV5-1 with TRBJ2-7; 8 bases fit TRBD2. Germline lookup yields CDR1 SGHRS and CDR2 YFSETQ. CDR3 length: 14 amino acids. V shed 1 base, J shed 6 bases, and the junction held 6 bases outside the gene matches. The DNA of the CDR3 is TGCGCCAGCAGCTTGCGGGGGGGAACCCTCGAGCAGTACTTC. Its translation: CASSLRGGTLEQYF.

The rearrangement uses TRBV4-3 and TRBJ2-5; TRBD2 is a possible D gene (6 bases). The CDR3 is made up of 14 amino acids. Per the germline V gene, CDR1 is LGHNA and CDR2 is YSLEER. The ends were cut back, 4 bases at V and 5 bases at J, with 14 bases in the middle. The CDR3 here is CASSPTGGAETQYF. CDR3 coding DNA: TGCGCCAGCAGCCCGACTGGCGGGGCGGAGACCCAGTACTTC.

The DNA of the CDR3 is TGTGCCAGCATAGGGACAGGGGGCTTGTTTGGCTACACCTTC. It yields the protein CASIGTGGLFGYTF. The chain carries TRBV7-9 and TRBJ1-2; TRBD1 matches at 12 bases. After removal of 7 bases from V and 7 bases from J, the junction contained 7 bases not matched to a gene. Per the germline V gene, CDR1 is SEHNR and CDR2 is FQNEAQ (reference sequence). The CDR3 has 14 amino acids. Based on the CDR3 plus reference TRBV7-9 and TRBJ1-2, the full variable domain is DTGVSQNPRHKITKRGQNVTFRCDPISEHNRLYWYRQTLGQGPEFLTYFQNEAQLEKSRLLSDRFSAERPKGSFSTLEIQRTEQGDSAMYLCASIGTGGLFGYTFGSGTRLTVV.

The table lists this clonotype with many counts. The chain uses TRBV7-9 and TRBJ2-7; D tentatively fits TRBD1 or TRBD2 (5 bases each). The CDR3 has 12 residues. From germline, CDR1 is SEHNR and CDR2 FQNEAQ (reference sequence). Trimming took off 0 bases at V and 5 bases at J, with 5 bases between the two ends. CDR3 sequence: CASSLAGDEQYF. The CDR3 DNA reads TGTGCCAGCAGCTTAGCGGGGGACGAGCAGTACTTC.

V usage is TRBV7-3 and J usage is TRBJ1-3, with TRBD1 identical over 11 bases. V gave up 6 bases and J gave up 8 bases; unmatched junction bases: 6. There are 14 residues in the CDR3. From germline, CDR1 is SGHTA and CDR2 FQGTGA. The CDR3 is CASRPGQGAHTIYF. The CDR3 DNA follows: TGTGCCAGCAGACCCGGACAGGGGGCACACACCATATATTTT.

The rearrangement links TRBV7-2 to TRBJ2-7, with D tentatively TRBD1 or TRBD2 (6 bases each). CDR1 SGHTA and CDR2 FQGNSA come from the germline V gene. V was clipped by 2 bases and J by 2 bases, with 13 bases between them. This CDR3 region has 15 residues. Here the CDR3 reads CASSLLSGGTYEQYF. DNA for the CDR3: TGTGCCAGCAGCTTACTCTCCGGGGGCACCTACGAGCAGTACTTC.

This clonotype was counted ten times or more. V is TRBV19 and J is TRBJ1-5; D gene ambiguous. This CDR3 is 14 amino acids long. Deletions cut 5 bases from V and 3 bases from J, with 11 bases between. Germline values: CDR1 LNHDA, CDR2 SQIVND (reference sequence). The CDR3 region is CASSDVGYNQPQHF. The CDR3 region has the DNA TGTGCCAGTAGTGACGTGGGGTACAATCAGCCCCAGCATTTT.

Worth noting for this clonotype: Germline and junction disagree at one end, which may indicate a read error. The chain recombines TRBV6-6 with TRBJ2-7; D gene ambiguous. CDR3 length equals 16 residues. Germline CDR1 MNHNY, CDR2 SVGAGI (reference sequence). CDR3 in amino acids: CASTYLKAPLGYEQYF. The CDR3 region has the DNA TGTGCCAGCACTTACCTCAAGGCACCCCTAGGGTACGAGCAGTACTTC.